Listed below are T cell receptor beta chains from one sample, sequenced in a study of T cells in Graves' hyperthyroidism and ophthalmopathy. TCRdb passed the multiplex PCR reads through MiXCR, listing each CDR3 protein once. The profile shows roughly 300,000 distinct CDR3 sequences, less than 30% of them singletons. Specimen: blood. The receptors derive from a man aged 40-55 years with Graves' hyperthyroidism that later progressed to Graves' ophthalmopathy. CDR3s include the opening cysteine and the closing phenylalanine or tryptophan. The D gene is left open where the match is weak. A row's size may be missing; if present it is once, few, many or a size class.

d_call: .
cdr3_length: 15
clone_size: many
j_call: TRBJ2-6
v_call: TRBV6-5
cdr3_nt: TGTGCCAGCAGCCCTCGAGCGGGTGGGGCCAACGTCCTGACTTTC
cdr3_aa: CASSPRAGGANVLTF

d_call: .
cdr3_length: 13
clone_size: many
j_call: TRBJ2-7
v_call: TRBV7-9
cdr3_nt: TGTGCCAGCAGCTTACCAGACCAAAACGAGCAGTACTTC
cdr3_aa: CASSLPDQNEQYF

d_call: TRBD2
cdr3_length: 17
clone_size: many
j_call: TRBJ2-3
v_call: TRBV24-1
cdr3_nt: TGTGCCACCAGTGATATCGGACTAGCGGGAGAGGTAGATACGCAGTATTTT
cdr3_aa: CATSDIGLAGEVDTQYF

d_call: .
cdr3_length: 14
clone_size: few
j_call: TRBJ2-2
v_call: TRBV11-3
cdr3_nt: TGTGCCAGCAGCATACAGGGTCAGTCCGGGGAGCTGTTTTTT
cdr3_aa: CASSIQGQSGELFF

d_call: .
cdr3_length: 16
clone_size: many
j_call: TRBJ2-7
v_call: TRBV7-2
cdr3_nt: TGTGCCAGCAGCCCACATCCCAAAGGGACATTCCACGAGCAGTACTTC
cdr3_aa: CASSPHPKGTFHEQYF

d_call: TRBD2
cdr3_length: 16
clone_size: many
j_call: TRBJ2-1
v_call: TRBV5-1
cdr3_nt: TGCGCCAGCAGCTTGGAAGGACTAGCGGAATACAATGAGCAGTTCTTC
cdr3_aa: CASSLEGLAEYNEQFF

d_call: .
cdr3_length: 15
clone_size: many
j_call: TRBJ2-7
v_call: TRBV14
cdr3_nt: TGTGCCAGCAGCCAAGAGCCCTACTGCGTCGACGAGCAGTACTTC
cdr3_aa: CASSQEPYCVDEQYF

d_call: TRBD2
cdr3_length: 15
clone_size: many
j_call: TRBJ2-5
v_call: TRBV6-5
cdr3_nt: TGTGCCAGCAGTTACTCGGCGGGAGGCTGGGAGACCCAGTACTTC
cdr3_aa: CASSYSAGGWETQYF

d_call: TRBD1
cdr3_length: 16
clone_size: .
j_call: TRBJ1-5
v_call: TRBV6-1
cdr3_nt: TGTGCCAGCAGTGTGGGACAGTTATATAGCAATCAGCCCCAGCATTTT
cdr3_aa: CASSVGQLYSNQPQHF

d_call: TRBD2
cdr3_length: 16
clone_size: many
j_call: TRBJ2-2
v_call: TRBV11-1
cdr3_nt: TGTGCCAGCAGCTTACGGACTAGCCCAGACACCGGGGAGCTGTTTTTT
cdr3_aa: CASSLRTSPDTGELFF

d_call: TRBD1
cdr3_length: 15
clone_size: many
j_call: TRBJ2-7
v_call: TRBV12-3/TRBV12-4
cdr3_nt: TGTGCCAGCAGTCAGACAGGGGGTCGTGAGTACGAGCAGTACTTC
cdr3_aa: CASSQTGGREYEQYF

d_call: TRBD1
cdr3_length: 17
clone_size: .
j_call: TRBJ1-2
v_call: TRBV18
cdr3_nt: TGTGCCACCTCCCGCGGAGGGGGCGCCTCGTTTAACTATGGCTACACCTTC
cdr3_aa: CATSRGGGASFNYGYTF

d_call: .
cdr3_length: 16
clone_size: .
j_call: TRBJ2-7
v_call: TRBV6-5
cdr3_nt: TGTGCCAGCAGTTACGTTCCACAGGGCAAGTCCTACGAGCAGTACTTC
cdr3_aa: CASSYVPQGKSYEQYF

d_call: .
cdr3_length: 12
clone_size: .
j_call: TRBJ2-5
v_call: TRBV20-1
cdr3_nt: TGCAGTGCTGGGCCCCCTGGGGAGACCCAGTACTTC
cdr3_aa: CSAGPPGETQYF

d_call: .
cdr3_length: 12
clone_size: .
j_call: TRBJ1-1
v_call: TRBV20-1
cdr3_nt: TGCAGTGCACCACAGGGATACACTGAAGCTTTCTTT
cdr3_aa: CSAPQGYTEAFF

d_call: .
cdr3_length: 18
clone_size: .
j_call: TRBJ2-5
v_call: TRBV11-2
cdr3_nt: TGTGCCAGCAGTCAAACCCGGGCGGGTACATCTCGGAAAGAGACCCAGTACTTC
cdr3_aa: CASSQTRAGTSRKETQYF

d_call: .
cdr3_length: 16
clone_size: many
j_call: TRBJ2-7
v_call: TRBV6-1
cdr3_nt: TGTGCCAGCAGTGAAGCCTACCGGGTTTTTTCCTACGAGCAGTACTTC
cdr3_aa: CASSEAYRVFSYEQYF

d_call: .
cdr3_length: 14
clone_size: .
j_call: TRBJ1-2
v_call: TRBV12-3/TRBV12-4
cdr3_nt: TGTGCCAGCAGTTTAGACGGGACCTTCAATGGCTACACCTTC
cdr3_aa: CASSLDGTFNGYTF

d_call: TRBD1
cdr3_length: 14
clone_size: .
j_call: TRBJ2-5
v_call: TRBV7-9
cdr3_nt: TGTGCCAGCAGCTCCAGGACAGGGGAAGAGACCCAGTACTTC
cdr3_aa: CASSSRTGEETQYF

d_call: TRBD2
cdr3_length: 18
clone_size: many
j_call: TRBJ2-7
v_call: TRBV20-1
cdr3_nt: TGCAGTGCTAGACCCACTTGGGGGGCTAGCGGGCTGTCCTACGAGCAGTACTTC
cdr3_aa: CSARPTWGASGLSYEQYF

d_call: .
cdr3_length: 14
clone_size: .
j_call: TRBJ2-7
v_call: TRBV28
cdr3_nt: TGTGCCAGCAGCCGAGTGGGGGGATCCTACGAGCAGTACTTC
cdr3_aa: CASSRVGGSYEQYF

d_call: TRBD1
cdr3_length: 15
clone_size: many
j_call: TRBJ1-2
v_call: TRBV9
cdr3_nt: TGTGCCAGCAGCGTAGACAGGGGCGGCTCCTATGGCTACACCTTC
cdr3_aa: CASSVDRGGSYGYTF

d_call: TRBD2
cdr3_length: 16
clone_size: many
j_call: TRBJ2-1
v_call: TRBV24-1
cdr3_nt: TGTGCCACCAGTGAGACTAGCGGGAGCTCCTACAATGAGCAGTTCTTC
cdr3_aa: CATSETSGSSYNEQFF